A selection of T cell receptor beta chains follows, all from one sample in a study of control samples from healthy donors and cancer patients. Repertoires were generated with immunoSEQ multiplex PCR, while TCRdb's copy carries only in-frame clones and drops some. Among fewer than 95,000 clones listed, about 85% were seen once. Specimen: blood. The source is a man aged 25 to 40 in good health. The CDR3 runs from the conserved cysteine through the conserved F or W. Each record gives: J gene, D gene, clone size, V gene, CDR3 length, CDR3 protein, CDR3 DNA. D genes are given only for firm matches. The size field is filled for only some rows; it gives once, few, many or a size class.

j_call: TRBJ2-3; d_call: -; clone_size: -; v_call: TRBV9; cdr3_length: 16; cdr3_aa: CASSVAGADLTDTQYF; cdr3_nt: TGTGCCAGCAGCGTAGCGGGGGCTGATCTCACAGATACGCAGTATTTT
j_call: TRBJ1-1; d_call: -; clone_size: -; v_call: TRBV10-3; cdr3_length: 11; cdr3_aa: CAITEDGEAFF; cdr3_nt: TGTGCCATCACGGAAGATGGTGAAGCTTTCTTT
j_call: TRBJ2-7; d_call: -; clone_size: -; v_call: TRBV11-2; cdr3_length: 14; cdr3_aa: CASSRTRTGNEQYF; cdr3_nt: TGTGCCAGCAGCCGAACTCGAACAGGGAACGAGCAGTACTTC
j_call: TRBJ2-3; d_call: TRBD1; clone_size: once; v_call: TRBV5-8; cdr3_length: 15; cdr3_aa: CASSPRDRAGDTQYF; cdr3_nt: TGTGCCAGCAGCCCCCGGGACAGGGCCGGGGATACGCAGTATTTT
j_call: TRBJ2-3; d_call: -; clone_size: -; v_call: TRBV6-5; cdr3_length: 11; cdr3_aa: CASTNTDTQYF; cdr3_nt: TGTGCCAGCACGAACACAGATACGCAGTATTTT
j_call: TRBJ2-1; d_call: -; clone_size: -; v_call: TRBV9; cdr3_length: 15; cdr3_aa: CASGKLGSSYNEQFF; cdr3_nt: TGTGCCAGCGGAAAACTCGGGAGCTCCTACAATGAGCAGTTCTTC
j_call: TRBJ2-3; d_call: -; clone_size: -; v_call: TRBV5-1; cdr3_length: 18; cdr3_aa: CASSFGLVRGGPSDTQYF; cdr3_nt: TGCGCCAGCAGCTTTGGCCTAGTCAGGGGGGGCCCGTCAGATACGCAGTATTTT
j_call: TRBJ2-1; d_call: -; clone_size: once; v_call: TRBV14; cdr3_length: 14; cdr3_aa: CASSRGGFNNEQFF; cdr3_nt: TGTGCCAGCAGCCGGGGGGGCTTCAACAATGAGCAGTTCTTC
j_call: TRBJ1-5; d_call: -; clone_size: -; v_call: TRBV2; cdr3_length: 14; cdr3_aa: CASSEIGGDQPQHF; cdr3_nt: TGTGCCAGCAGTGAAATCGGGGGGGATCAGCCCCAGCATTTT
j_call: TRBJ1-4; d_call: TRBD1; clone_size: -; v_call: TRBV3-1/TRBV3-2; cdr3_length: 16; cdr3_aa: CASSQVAGVGGEKLFF; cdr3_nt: TGTGCCAGCAGCCAAGTGGCGGGGGTAGGGGGCGAAAAACTGTTTTTT